The 13 T cell receptor beta chains below come from one sample, sequenced in a study of T cell changes during pregnancy in multiple sclerosis. Measured with immunoSEQ multiplex PCR; TCRdb has only the in-frame clones, and not every one. The sample has tens of thousands of clones; under 95% are singletons. Material: peripheral blood, obtained before pregnancy. These receptors came from a female donor with multiple sclerosis, enrolled in a pregnancy study.

The table lists this clone with a count of one. V usage is TRBV7-8 and J usage is TRBJ2-7, with D possibly matching TRBD2 (6 bases). Trimming took off 3 bases at V and 3 bases at J, with 12 bases between the two ends. This CDR3 comprises 14 residues. The V gene's germline CDR1 is SGHVS and CDR2 FQNEAQ. This CDR3 reads CASSFRTTNYEQYF. CDR3 nucleotides: TGTGCCAGCAGCTTTCGGACTACTAACTACGAGCAGTACTTC.

This clone has a single count. The chain links TRBV30 to TRBJ2-7, with D tentatively TRBD1 (5 bases). Germline assignment: CDR1 GTSNPN and CDR2 SVGIG (reference sequence). The V and J ends lost 5 bases and 6 bases respectively, with 8 bases between them. The CDR3 contains 10 residues. The CDR3 loop reads CAWGTGEQYF. CDR3 in DNA: TGTGCCTGGGGTACAGGCGAGCAGTACTTC.

The chain employs TRBV5-1 and TRBJ1-4, with D tentatively TRBD1 (6 bases). The CDR3 runs 14 residues. Trimming removed 0 bases from V and 8 bases from J, with 11 bases in between. Germline values: CDR1 SGHRS, CDR2 YFSETQ. The CDR3 coding sequence is TGCGCCAGCAGCTTGGACAGGGTGGAGGAAAAACTGTTTTTT. Translated, it gives CASSLDRVEEKLFF. The full variable domain, completed using reference TRBV5-1 and TRBJ1-4, is KAGVTQTPRYLIKTRGQQVTLSCSPISGHRSVSWYQQTPGQGLQFLFEYFSETQRNKGNFPGRFSGRQFSNSRSEMNVSTLELGDSALYLCASSLDRVEEKLFFGSGTQLSVL.

This chain connects TRBV5-1 to TRBJ1-1; D not certain. The CDR3 totals 13 residues. The germline V gene has CDR1 SGHRS and CDR2 YFSETQ. Trimming took off 0 bases at V and 1 base at J, with 4 bases between the two ends. The CDR3 here is CASSLDTNTEAFF. CDR3 DNA sequence: TGCGCCAGCAGCTTGGACACGAACACTGAAGCTTTCTTT.

This chain uses TRBV7-6 with TRBJ2-5, with 11 nucleotides matching TRBD2. Germline V gene sequence: CDR1 SGHVS, CDR2 FNYEAQ. The CDR3 contains 16 residues. The junction had 9 bases not matched to a gene; V was cut back by 4 bases and J by 5 bases. CDR3: CASSWATSGGRETQYF. In DNA, the CDR3 is TGTGCCAGCAGCTGGGCCACTAGCGGGGGTCGGGAGACCCAGTACTTC.

The chain is built from TRBV7-8 and TRBJ2-2; TRBD2 matches 12 bases. Germline CDR1 and CDR2: SGHVS and FQNEAQ. This CDR3 region has 19 residues. With V trimmed by 10 bases and J by 8 bases, 23 bases remained unmatched. CDR3 sequence: CATSRRGRPSGGASGELFF. DNA of the CDR3: TGTGCCACCTCCCGAAGGGGGCGCCCTAGCGGGGGGGCATCGGGGGAGCTGTTTTTT.

This clone was counted a few times. This sequence joins TRBV28 and TRBJ2-7; D is uncertain. V lost 5 bases and J 4 bases, leaving 12 bases between the germline ends. Per germline, CDR1 MDHEN and CDR2 SYDVKM. The CDR3 spans 13 residues. The CDR3 region is CASSPPARYEQYF. The CDR3, as DNA: TGTGCCAGCAGTCCACCCGCGAGGTACGAGCAGTACTTC.

This chain joins TRBV10-3 and TRBJ2-7, with D possibly being TRBD1 (5 bases). V shed 2 bases and J shed 2 bases, with 10 bases lying between them. The CDR3 totals 14 residues. The germline gives CDR1 ENHRY, CDR2 SYGVKD. The CDR3 DNA reads as TGTGCCATCAGTGAGCTGGGGCCCGCCTACGAGCAGTACTTC. Its translation is CAISELGPAYEQYF.

Concerning this clone itself: At one boundary the junction diverges from the germline segment, which might be a read error. This specimen includes other DNA sequences encoding the same CDR3. V and J are TRBV10-1 and TRBJ1-1; possibly TRBD1 for D (5 bases). Germline CDR1 is WNHNN and CDR2 is SYGVQD (reference sequence). This CDR3 contains 16 residues. The CDR3 nucleotides are TGCGCCAGCAGTGAGCAGGCCGGGGGTTGGAACACTGAAGCTTTTTTT. The encoded protein is CASSEQAGGWNTEAFF.

The V and J genes are TRBV2 and TRBJ2-7, with no clear D. This CDR3 spans 11 amino acids. CDR1 and CDR2 (germline): SNHLY, FYNNEI. V lost 7 bases and J lost 2, with 6 bases in between. This CDR3 reads CASKETYEQYF. The CDR3, as DNA: TGTGCCAGCAAGGAGACCTACGAGCAGTACTTC.

The chain combines TRBV7-2 with TRBJ2-5; D is possibly TRBD1 (5 bases). The CDR3 is made up of 17 amino acids. Deletions cut 4 bases from V and 4 bases from J, with 22 bases between. Germline CDR1 SGHTA, CDR2 FQGNSA. This chain's CDR3 is CASSSLLQGPGLETQYF. For the CDR3, the DNA is TGTGCCAGCAGCTCCCTCCTCCAGGGCCCGGGCCTAGAGACCCAGTACTTC.

The chain joins TRBV29-1 to TRBJ1-2; D is perhaps TRBD1 (5 bases). Germline V gene data show CDR1 as SQVTM and CDR2 as ANQGSEA. V gave up 0 bases and J gave up 4 bases, with 12 bases separating them. The CDR3 contains 14 residues. The CDR3 loop reads CSVEDPGLSYGYTF. The DNA for the CDR3 is TGCAGCGTTGAAGATCCAGGGCTATCCTATGGCTACACCTTC. The complete variable domain, with remaining parts taken from reference TRBV29-1 and TRBJ1-2, reads SAVISQKPSRDICQRGTSLTIQCQVDSQVTMMFWYRQQPGQSLTLIATANQGSEATYESGFVIDKFPISRPNLTFSTLTVSNMSPEDSSIYLCSVEDPGLSYGYTFGSGTRLTVV.

V is TRBV5-4 and J is TRBJ2-2; D is possibly TRBD1 (6 bases). Trimming removed 4 bases from V and 4 bases from J, with 17 bases in between. Germline V gene lookup returns CDR1 SGHNT and CDR2 YYREEE (reference sequence). The CDR3 loop spans 16 amino acids. The CDR3: CASSDSRGRTTGELFF. CDR3 bases: TGTGCCAGCAGCGACTCCAGGGGACGGACCACCGGGGAGCTGTTTTTT. Using reference TRBV5-4 and TRBJ2-2 for the parts outside the CDR3, the full variable domain is ETGVTQSPTHLIKTRGQQVTLRCSSQSGHNTVSWYQQALGQGPQFIFQYYREEENGRGNFPPRFSGLQFPNYSSELNVNALELDDSALYLCASSDSRGRTTGELFFGEGSRLTVL.